The T cell receptor beta chain described here comes from a study of CD8+ T cells in alopecia areata. Following RNA extraction, reverse transcription yielded cDNA that acted as the sequencing template. Generated by immunoSEQ multiplex PCR, the TCRdb table keeps only in-frame clones and is missing some. The data show 150,000 to 200,000 clones, 50% to 70% seen once. Described treatment: oral pan-JAK inhibitor, 5-10 mg twice daily. Findings of the study overall: Expanded CD8+ clones among the top 100, and scalp clonality, were significantly decreased by tofacitinib. Just one nonresponder means the tie between baseline CD8+ expansion and response stays uncertain.

In the case of this clone: Its antigen is unidentified.

Trimming removed 6 bases from V and 0 bases from J; junction bases left unmatched: 8. CDR3 size: 18 residues. Germline V CDR1 and CDR2: ENHRY, SYGVKD. This rearrangement joins TRBV10-3 to TRBJ2-6; TRBD1 matches at 10 bases. The starting material was CD4+ T cells sorted from blood, obtained at week 4, from a patient treated with tofacitinib. The sequence derives from a human donor with alopecia areata. CDR3 in DNA: TGTGCCATCAGCCCCAGACAGGGGGCGGGCTCTGGGGCCAACGTCCTGACTTTC. Translation gives CAISPRQGAGSGANVLTF.